The text below deals with one TCR beta chain. This clone was found a few times. Its antigen remains undetermined. Base qualities are not recorded, but no much larger clone differs from it by a single base. The library was made by the immunoSEQ multiplex PCR assay. Genomic DNA was extracted from sorted cells, and the TCR beta V, D and J regions were sequenced by Adaptive Biotechnologies' automated high-throughput method. A two-step, bias-controlled multiplex PCR was used to amplify the CDR3 regions. Amplified TCR beta libraries were sequenced on an Illumina instrument. Turning to the authors' computational methods: Demultiplexed reads were processed to lower amplification and sequencing bias, and the IMGT database was used to assign CDR3 sequences to gene families. Repertoire data were analyzed with ImmunoSEQ software version 2.0. Out-of-frame sequences and sequences containing stop codons in the CDR3 were removed from the clonotype lists. Clonotypes with a frequency below 0.01% were excluded because such clonotypes corresponded to less than one cell. Richness was calculated by dividing observed richness by input cell number, and evenness was calculated by dividing Shannon entropy by log observed richness. Repertoire diversity and the similarity between time points were measured using Simpson diversity and Morisita-Horn overlap indices. Each clonotype was placed into one of four groups: dominant (>1%), sub-dominant (0.5-0.99%), low abundance (0.1-0.49%) or lowest abundance (<0.1%). A germline index was derived by subtracting total nucleotide additions from total CDR3 length and dividing the result by total CDR3 length. TCRdb re-hosts the immuneACCESS table, in-frame sequences only. Its copies lack some clones; in the studies checked, an unresolved V gene accounts for under half of them, and the cause for the rest is not known. V and J calls and clone size are given by that table; D and trimming were obtained from the DNA. A total of just over 50,000 clones appear in this sample, around nine tenths of them only once. The biggest ten clones account for around 1% of the sample.

This sample was taken from a study of memory CD8 T cells in hepatitis C reinfection (TCRdb year 2017). At the level of the whole study: Two consecutive HCV infections were spontaneously resolved by three donors, whereas a primary infection was cleared by two donors who then became chronically infected after reinfection. HCV reinfection was defined as a positive HCV RNA test following two negative tests taken at least 60 days apart. Between about 2008 and 2012, 5 or 6 reinfection cases with stored pre-reinfection samples were identified. Participants who had resolved a prior HCV infection were followed every 3 months in the reinfection study. Across an HCV reinfection episode in about 5 donors, the study followed the TCR beta repertoire of virus-specific CD8 T cells over time. Samples from before reinfection were taken anywhere from 55 to 20 weeks prior to reinfection being detected.

The time point tag for this specimen amounts to: pre-reinfection, 55 to 20 weeks before reinfection detection. Sorted cells were sequenced directly ex vivo, without in vitro expansion prior to TCR sequencing. The donors were people who inject drugs and were enrolled in the Montreal Acute Hepatitis C Cohort Study (HEPCO) in Canada. As controls, total naive CD8 T cells were sorted as viable CD3+ CD8+ CD45RO- cells from a couple of donors at all three reinfection time points. Before sorting, cryopreserved peripheral blood mononuclear cells were thawed and used as the source for purifying CD8 T cells. The MACS CD8+ T cell Isolation Kit was used to enrich CD8 T cells through negative selection. Cell sorting was done on a BD FACSAria II sorter with FACSDiva software, and data were analyzed with FlowJo. CDR1 and CDR2 were assigned from the germline V gene as MNHNS and SASEGT. Trimming at the junction amounts to 3 bases on V and 0 bases on J, and the germline ends lie 12 bases apart. The CDR3 runs 15 residues from the cysteine to the phenylalanine. This entry keeps only the CDR3 DNA: 45 bases, framed from base 1.

Study-level results and caveats: With only a few donors, the study could not reach definitive conclusions about public clonotypes linked to secondary clearance.

Recombination joined TRBV6-1 with TRBJ2-7, with no confident D gene call. Sequencing was carried out using naive CD8+ T cells sorted from blood. The cell subset or site tag for this specimen amounts to: total naive CD8+CD45RO- T cells. This clonotype was sampled from a man aged 18 to 30 with hepatitis C virus infection. The CDR3 region reads CASSDLSGPSYEQYF. The DNA sequence reads TGTGCCAGCAGTGATCTGTCAGGCCCCTCCTACGAGCAGTACTTC.